The 16 T cell receptor beta chains given below trace back to one sample, sequenced in a study of cytotoxic CD8 clonotypes in ibrutinib-treated CLL. Profiled with immunoSEQ multiplex PCR; TCRdb holds only in-frame clones, not every one. Among over 200,000 clones, more than 75% were seen once, and the ten largest hold roughly 10%. Sample: PBMCs, taken after 12 months of ibrutinib treatment. These receptors were taken from a human donor with chronic lymphocytic leukemia.

The rearrangement joins TRBV7-9 to TRBJ1-2, with D unclear. This CDR3 region has 14 residues. Deletions cut 2 bases from V and 2 bases from J, with 9 bases between. Germline loops: CDR1 SEHNR, CDR2 FQNEAQ (reference sequence). The DNA for the CDR3 is TGTGCCAGCAGCTTACTGAACGGCAACTATGGCTACACCTTC. The encoded protein is CASSLLNGNYGYTF.

The rearrangement uses TRBV14 and TRBJ2-7, with D hard to call. The CDR3 runs 11 residues. In germline, CDR1 is SGHDN, CDR2 FVKESK. V dropped 4 bases and J dropped 3 bases, with 4 bases sitting between them. The DNA for the CDR3 is TGTGCCAGCAGCCCCTTCTACGAGCAGTACTTC. Translated, it gives CASSPFYEQYF. The variable domain in full, completed from reference TRBV14 and TRBJ2-7, reads EAGVTQFPSHSVIEKGQTVTLRCDPISGHDNLYWYRRVMGKEIKFLLHFVKESKQDESGMPNNRFLAERTGGTYSTLKVQPAELEDSGVYFCASSPFYEQYFGPGTRLTVT.

The sample holds one count of this clone. The chain recombines TRBV21-1 with TRBJ2-7; the tabulated D call, TRBD1, remains unverified against the DNA. TRBV21-1 is designated a pseudogene. CDR3 length equals 18 residues. In DNA form, the CDR3 reads TGTGCCAGCAGCAACCGGGACAGCGAACCCTGGTCCAACTACGAGCAGTACTTC. It specifies CASSNRDSEPWSNYEQYF.

The V gene is TRBV7-9, the J gene TRBJ2-7; a weak D match, TRBD1 (6 bases). Between the trimmed V and J ends, which lost 5 bases and 5 bases, there was a span of 22 bases. Germline V lookup: CDR1 SEHNR, CDR2 FQNEAQ (reference sequence). CDR3 size: 16 residues. The CDR3 reads CASSHPGGLVGDEQYF. DNA for the CDR3: TGTGCCAGCAGCCATCCTGGGGGCCTAGTGGGGGACGAGCAGTACTTC.

This rearrangement joins TRBV19 to TRBJ1-5; 10 positions agree with TRBD1. V shed 6 bases and J 4 bases; nucleotides not matched to a gene: 6. CDR1 and CDR2 from the germline V gene are LNHDA and SQIVND (reference sequence). The CDR3 runs to 15 residues. The chain's CDR3 is CASSLPGQGNQPQHF. CDR3 DNA: TGTGCCAGTAGCCTTCCGGGACAGGGGAATCAGCCCCAGCATTTT.

The chain carries TRBV19 and TRBJ1-1; 7 bases fit TRBD1. From germline, CDR1 is LNHDA and CDR2 SQIVND (reference sequence). The length of the CDR3 is 15 residues. Germline trimming cut 6 bases from V and 1 base from J; bases unmatched to any gene: 8. The CDR3 protein is CASSGPQGGNTEAFF. For the CDR3, the DNA is TGTGCCAGTAGCGGGCCGCAGGGGGGGAACACTGAAGCTTTCTTT. Complete variable domain (other parts from reference TRBV19 and TRBJ1-1): DGGITQSPKYLFRKEGQNVTLSCEQNLNHDAMYWYRQDPGQGLRLIYYSQIVNDFQKGDIAEGYSVSREKKESFPLTVTSAQKNPTAFYLCASSGPQGGNTEAFFGQGTRLTVV.

This rearrangement joins TRBV6-4 to TRBJ1-2, with unresolved D. This CDR3 contains 14 residues. The V end lost 3 bases, the J end lost 1 base, and 9 bases lay between the germline ends. CDR1 MRHNA and CDR2 SNTAGT come from the germline V gene. The DNA of the CDR3 is TGTGCCAGCAGTGAAGAGGAATATAACTATGGCTACACCTTC. Translating it yields CASSEEEYNYGYTF.

The rearrangement uses TRBV6-5 and TRBJ1-6, with D unclear. This CDR3 spans 10 amino acids. Looked up from germline, CDR1 is MNHEY and CDR2 is SVGAGI. Trimming removed 5 bases at V and 14 bases at J, with 7 bases between. The CDR3 region has the DNA TGTGCCAGCAGTGTTAAATCCCTCCACTTT. Protein: CASSVKSLHF.

This rearrangement joins TRBV11-2 to TRBJ1-1; TRBD1 matches 8 bases. This CDR3 comprises 14 residues. V gave up 2 bases and J gave up 5 bases; unmatched junction bases: 4. Germline CDR1 SGHAT, CDR2 FQNNGV. The CDR3 region has the DNA TGTGCCAGCAGCTTAACAGGGGGTAGGACTGAAGCTTTCTTT. Translation gives CASSLTGGRTEAFF.

The chain links TRBV11-2 to TRBJ2-5, with TRBD1 identical over 10 bases. The CDR3 is 16 residues long. Germline V gene data show CDR1 as SGHAT and CDR2 as FQNNGV. V trimming: 5 bases; J trimming: 5 bases; junction bases outside the gene matches: 11. The CDR3 nucleotides are TGTGCCAGCAGCCCGGGACAGGGGTTCGGCGGGGAGACCCAGTACTTC. Its protein is CASSPGQGFGGETQYF. The entire variable domain, with the rest obtained from reference TRBV11-2 and TRBJ2-5, is as follows: EAGVAQSPRYKIIEKRQSVAFWCNPISGHATLYWYQQILGQGPKLLIQFQNNGVVDDSQLPKDRFSAERLKGVDSTLKIQPAKLEDSAVYLCASSPGQGFGGETQYFGPGTRLLVL.

This sequence joins TRBV27 and TRBJ1-3; D unresolved. CDR1 is MNHEY and CDR2 is SMNVEV in the germline V gene (reference sequence). This CDR3 is built from 13 residues. Trimming removed 2 bases from V and 0 bases from J, with 2 bases in between. This CDR3 reads CASSLDSGNTIYF. CDR3 DNA sequence: TGTGCCAGCAGTTTAGACTCTGGAAACACCATATATTTT.

The chain uses TRBV27 and TRBJ1-5, with no clear D. V was clipped by 1 base and J by 0 bases, with 13 bases between them. The CDR3 runs to 17 residues. Germline-derived CDR1 and CDR2 are MNHEY and SMNVEV (reference sequence). The CDR3: CASSLYGGTNSNQPQHF. The CDR3 nucleotides are TGTGCCAGCAGTTTATATGGTGGCACGAATAGCAATCAGCCCCAGCATTTT.

This clone was counted only a few times. The genes are TRBV7-9 and TRBJ2-7, with D unresolved. V lost 3 bases and J 5 bases, leaving 8 bases between the germline ends. Per germline, CDR1 SEHNR and CDR2 FQNEAQ (reference sequence). This CDR3 has 12 residues. This CDR3 is CASSFATNEQYF. Written as DNA, the CDR3 is TGTGCCAGCAGCTTCGCGACGAACGAGCAGTACTTC. The variable domain in full, with the rest retrieved from reference TRBV7-9 and TRBJ2-7, is DTGVSQNPRHKITKRGQNVTFRCDPISEHNRLYWYRQTLGQGPEFLTYFQNEAQLEKSRLLSDRFSAERPKGSFSTLEIQRTEQGDSAMYLCASSFATNEQYFGPGTRLTVT.

The chain couples TRBV5-1 to TRBJ2-7; 9 nucleotides line up with TRBD1. Germline V gives CDR1 SGHRS, CDR2 YFSETQ. The CDR3 runs 15 residues. The ends lost 2 bases at V and 3 bases at J; junction bases unmatched: 6. The CDR3 DNA is TGCGCCAGCAGCTTTCCCCGGACAGGGGACTACGAGCAGTACTTC. This encodes CASSFPRTGDYEQYF.

This CDR3 is CASSLGPQETQYF. The CDR3 DNA reads TGTGCCAGCAGCCTCGGGCCCCAAGAGACCCAGTACTTC. This chain uses TRBV14 with TRBJ2-5; unclear D gene. Trimming removed 4 bases from V and 1 base from J, with 7 bases in between. This CDR3 is built from 13 residues. Germline V gene sequence: CDR1 SGHDN, CDR2 FVKESK.

The rearrangement uses TRBV7-8 and TRBJ2-5, with D perhaps matching TRBD2 (6 bases). The CDR3 sequence is 19 residues long. The V end was cut by 1 base, the J end by 1 base, with 22 bases between. The germline V gene encodes CDR1 SGHVS and CDR2 FQNEAQ. The CDR3 sequence: CASSLGPGGASGGQETQYF. The CDR3 DNA reads as TGTGCCAGCAGCTTAGGCCCCGGAGGGGCCTCCGGGGGCCAAGAGACCCAGTACTTC.